The 5 T cell receptor beta chains in this list originate from one sample, sequenced in a study of T cells after yellow fever vaccination. MiXCR, applied by TCRdb to the 5' RACE reads, yields one record per CDR3 protein. Among about 580,000 distinct CDR3 sequences listed, about 15% were seen once. The sequencing used PBMCs, collected roughly 5 days after the first yellow fever vaccination. These receptors came from a man aged 18 to 29 who received the YFV17D yellow fever vaccine.

The chain employs TRBV6-6 and TRBJ2-7; D unresolved. Per the germline V gene, CDR1 is MNHNY and CDR2 is SVGAGI (reference sequence). V was cut by 2 bases and J by 3 bases, with 5 bases left in between. CDR3 length: 12 amino acids. The chain's CDR3 is CASSYRNYEQYF. CDR3 in DNA: TGTGCCAGCAGTTACCGAAACTACGAGCAGTACTTC.

The chain is built from TRBV6-1 and TRBJ2-1; weak D call: TRBD2 (5 bases). Germline loops: CDR1 MNHNS, CDR2 SASEGT. V was shortened by 5 bases and J by 0 bases, with 14 bases between the two germline ends. This CDR3 is built from 16 residues. The CDR3 is CASSRLRAYSYNEQFF. In DNA form, the CDR3 reads TGTGCCAGCAGTAGATTGAGGGCCTACTCCTACAATGAGCAGTTCTTC.

This clonotype was detected only a few times. V usage is TRBV6-1 and J usage is TRBJ1-1, with 9 bases aligning to TRBD1. V lost 6 bases and J lost 5; bases outside the gene matches: 10. This CDR3 spans 15 amino acids. From germline, CDR1 is MNHNS and CDR2 SASEGT. The CDR3 spells CASSATGGTGTEAFF. Here the CDR3 DNA reads TGTGCCAGCAGCGCCACAGGGGGCACGGGGACTGAAGCTTTCTTT.

In its sample, this clonotype was seen a few times. The chain combines TRBV18 with TRBJ2-7, with unresolved D. This CDR3 has 15 residues. V gave up 1 base and J gave up 2 bases, with 12 bases separating them. Germline V lookup: CDR1 KGHSH, CDR2 LQKENI. CDR3 in amino acids: CASSPLPGDPYEQYF. The CDR3 bases are TGTGCCAGCTCACCACTCCCAGGAGATCCCTACGAGCAGTACTTC.

The V and J genes are TRBV7-6 and TRBJ2-1; 15 bases match TRBD2. Germline trimming cut 5 bases from V and 5 bases from J; bases unmatched to any gene: 13. Looked up from germline, CDR1 is SGHVS and CDR2 is FNYEAQ. This CDR3 has 19 amino acids. CDR3 in amino acids: CASSNHRPGTSGGNNEQFF. The CDR3 coding sequence is TGTGCCAGCAGCAACCATAGACCCGGGACTAGCGGGGGGAACAATGAGCAGTTCTTC.